This T cell receptor (beta chain) was captured in a study of blood T cell repertoires in COVID-19. Turning to the study itself: Samples taken during acute and convalescent COVID-19 were collected in the United States, Italy and Spain.

Libraries were prepared by immunoSEQ multiplex PCR; TCRdb keeps only in-frame clonotypes and omits some of them. The sample yields more than 120,000 clones, over 70% seen once. The ends lost 0 bases at V and 0 bases at J; junction bases unmatched: 5. Germline CDR1 SGHRS, CDR2 YFSETQ. This CDR3 has 17 residues. The sample comprised peripheral blood. The TCR sequence derives from a man aged 50 or older who had recovered from COVID-19. The chain employs TRBV5-1 and TRBJ2-3; 9 bases match TRBD2. CDR3 sequence (DNA): TGCGCCAGCAGCTTGGGCGGGGGGGAAACTAGCACAGATACGCAGTATTTT. Translation: CASSLGGGETSTDTQYF.